Listed below are T cell receptor beta chains from one sample, sequenced in a study of OX40 agonist ivuxolimab in advanced cancers. Repertoires were generated with immunoSEQ multiplex PCR, while TCRdb's copy carries only in-frame clones and drops some. The sample carries 60,000 or so clones, around 87% recorded once. The sample was CD4+ or CD8+ T cells sorted from blood, taken in a trial of the OX40 agonist ivuxolimab. The receptors stem from an adult with an advanced solid tumor such as melanoma, head and neck, liver or kidney cancer. CDR3s include the opening cysteine and the closing phenylalanine or tryptophan. A D gene is named only where the DNA matches it firmly. Only some rows state a clone size, as once, few, many or a class for expanded clones.

clone size: once
D gene: NA
J gene: TRBJ2-7
V gene: TRBV7-9
CDR3 DNA: TGTGCCAGCAGCTTCCCGGGAAAAACCTACGAGCAGTACTTC
CDR3 protein: CASSFPGKTYEQYF

clone size: NA
D gene: NA
J gene: TRBJ2-2
V gene: TRBV7-3
CDR3 DNA: TGTGCCAGCAGCTCCTCCGCCTTCTCCGTCACCGGGGAGCTGTTTTTT
CDR3 protein: CASSSSAFSVTGELFF

clone size: once
D gene: NA
J gene: TRBJ2-7
V gene: TRBV29-1
CDR3 DNA: TGCAGCGTTGTGGGGGGTTGGACCTACGAGCAGTACTTC
CDR3 protein: CSVVGGWTYEQYF

clone size: NA
D gene: TRBD1
J gene: TRBJ1-2
V gene: TRBV2
CDR3 DNA: TGTGCCAGCAGCGACAGGGGGCAGAGCTATGGCTACACCTTC
CDR3 protein: CASSDRGQSYGYTF

clone size: NA
D gene: NA
J gene: TRBJ2-3
V gene: TRBV5-1
CDR3 DNA: TGCGCCAGCAGCGACGGAGCGAGGGGTAGCACAGATACGCAGTATTTT
CDR3 protein: CASSDGARGSTDTQYF

clone size: NA
D gene: NA
J gene: TRBJ1-5
V gene: TRBV5-1
CDR3 DNA: TGCGCCAGCAGCTTAGGGGGGGCTTGGCAGCCCCAGCATTTT
CDR3 protein: CASSLGGAWQPQHF

clone size: few
D gene: NA
J gene: TRBJ1-6
V gene: TRBV18
CDR3 DNA: TGTGCCAGCTCACAGGACCCCCGGTCACCCCTCCACTTT
CDR3 protein: CASSQDPRSPLHF

clone size: NA
D gene: TRBD2
J gene: TRBJ2-1
V gene: TRBV6-5
CDR3 DNA: TGTGCCGCAACCCCTGGGAGGGGCAGGGAGCAGTTCTTC
CDR3 protein: CAATPGRGREQFF

clone size: NA
D gene: NA
J gene: TRBJ2-3
V gene: TRBV6-1
CDR3 DNA: TGTGCCAGTCGGCTGGGGGTGCAGTATTTT
CDR3 protein: CASRLGVQYF

clone size: NA
D gene: TRBD2
J gene: TRBJ2-3
V gene: TRBV5-1
CDR3 DNA: TGCGCCAGCAGCTTGGCTTGGTTTAGCGGGAGAGCAGATACGCAGTATTTT
CDR3 protein: CASSLAWFSGRADTQYF

clone size: NA
D gene: NA
J gene: TRBJ2-3
V gene: TRBV5-1
CDR3 DNA: TGCGCCAGCAGCTTGGGGACTCACGGAGATACGCAGTATTTT
CDR3 protein: CASSLGTHGDTQYF

clone size: NA
D gene: TRBD1
J gene: TRBJ2-1
V gene: TRBV18
CDR3 DNA: TGTGCCAGCTCACCTGACAGGGGATCCTACAATGAGCAGTTCTTC
CDR3 protein: CASSPDRGSYNEQFF

clone size: NA
D gene: TRBD1
J gene: TRBJ2-7
V gene: TRBV27
CDR3 DNA: TGTGCCAGCAGTTCCCGGGACAGCTACGAGCAGTACTTC
CDR3 protein: CASSSRDSYEQYF

clone size: NA
D gene: TRBD1
J gene: TRBJ1-2
V gene: TRBV28
CDR3 DNA: TGTGCCAGCAGTACGAGACAGGGTTCCGTCACCTTC
CDR3 protein: CASSTRQGSVTF

clone size: NA
D gene: NA
J gene: TRBJ1-2
V gene: TRBV7-3
CDR3 DNA: TGTGCCAGCAGCTTAAACCCAGGACCCGTCTATGGCTACACCTTC
CDR3 protein: CASSLNPGPVYGYTF

clone size: NA
D gene: NA
J gene: TRBJ2-3
V gene: TRBV29-1
CDR3 DNA: TGCAGCGTCCCCATATGGGCGGATACGCAGTATTTT
CDR3 protein: CSVPIWADTQYF

clone size: NA
D gene: NA
J gene: TRBJ1-1
V gene: TRBV5-1
CDR3 DNA: TGCGCCAGCAGCGTCGGGGGCACGGGGACTGAAGCTTTCTTT
CDR3 protein: CASSVGGTGTEAFF

clone size: NA
D gene: NA
J gene: TRBJ1-5
V gene: TRBV13
CDR3 DNA: TGTGCCAGCAGCCGCGGATCGGTCGGCAATCAGCCCCAGCATTTT
CDR3 protein: CASSRGSVGNQPQHF